Below, 23 T cell receptor beta chains from the same sample are listed, as sequenced in a study of cytomegalovirus exposure and HLA in healthy donors. Both 60 Vbeta primers and 13 Jbeta primers went into the PCR. Measured with immunoSEQ multiplex PCR; TCRdb has only the in-frame clones, and not every one. The top ten clones hold approximately 2.5% of a sample with about 270,000 clones, roughly two thirds of them seen once. Sequenced input: PBMCs. Receptors originate from a female donor in good health and CMV-seronegative.

This rearrangement joins TRBV5-1 to TRBJ1-4, with 7 bases matching TRBD1. CDR1 and CDR2 from the germline V gene are SGHRS and YFSETQ. This CDR3 region has 14 residues. Losses at the gene ends were 0 bases for V and 7 bases for J; bases not matched to a gene: 3. CDR3: CASSLGTGREKLFF. In DNA, the CDR3 is TGCGCCAGCAGCTTGGGGACAGGTCGTGAAAAACTGTTTTTT. The whole variable domain, remainder taken from reference TRBV5-1 and TRBJ1-4, is KAGVTQTPRYLIKTRGQQVTLSCSPISGHRSVSWYQQTPGQGLQFLFEYFSETQRNKGNFPGRFSGRQFSNSRSEMNVSTLELGDSALYLCASSLGTGREKLFFGSGTQLSVL.

This chain joins TRBV5-1 and TRBJ2-3; 8 bases are a match to TRBD2. The CDR3 loop spans 15 amino acids. Per germline, CDR1 SGHRS and CDR2 YFSETQ. The ends lost 0 bases at V and 3 bases at J; junction bases unmatched: 3. In DNA form, the CDR3 reads TGCGCCAGCAGCTTGGGGGCTAGCGGGACAGATACGCAGTATTTT. It yields the protein CASSLGASGTDTQYF.

The chain has TRBV30 and TRBJ1-2; no firm D call. The germline gives CDR1 GTSNPN, CDR2 SVGIG (reference sequence). The CDR3 loop spans 14 amino acids. Trimming took 4 bases from V and 2 from J, leaving 14 bases between them. The CDR3 DNA is TGTGCCTGGACCTCAGGTGGCTTCAACTATGGCTACACCTTC. Protein: CAWTSGGFNYGYTF.

J is TRBJ2-1 and V is TRBV5-1, with D possibly matching TRBD2 (6 bases). Germline CDR1 SGHRS, CDR2 YFSETQ. This CDR3 comprises 15 residues. V was trimmed by 5 bases and J by 4 bases, leaving 16 bases between them. The CDR3: CASRTGTEGYNEQFF. The CDR3 DNA sequence: TGCGCCAGCAGAACCGGGACTGAGGGGTACAATGAGCAGTTCTTC.

The chain carries TRBV30 and TRBJ2-5; the match to TRBD1 covers 8 bases. J gave up 5 bases and V 4 bases, and 6 bases lay outside the gene matches. CDR1 is GTSNPN and CDR2 is SVGIG in the germline V gene (reference sequence). The CDR3 spans 13 residues. CDR3 bases: TGTGCCTGGAACAGGGGGGTGCGGGAGACCCAGTACTTC. Protein: CAWNRGVRETQYF.

In its sample, this clone was seen once. The rearrangement joins TRBV27 to TRBJ2-2; D is undetermined. Per germline, CDR1 MNHEY and CDR2 SMNVEV (reference sequence). The V end lost 7 bases, the J end lost 3 bases, and 9 bases lay between the germline ends. CDR3 length equals 13 residues. Here the CDR3 DNA reads TGTGCCAGCAAGCCCGTATACACCGGGGAGCTGTTTTTT. It yields the protein CASKPVYTGELFF.

The chain recombines TRBV25-1 with TRBJ1-2, with D possibly TRBD1 on 6 matching bases. Trimming shortened V by 4 bases and J by 4 bases, and 10 bases separated the two germline ends. Germline V gene sequence: CDR1 MGHDK, CDR2 SYGVNS. The CDR3 runs to 13 residues. CDR3 coding DNA: TGTGCCAGCAGTGCCCGGGACACCTATGGCTACACCTTC. Protein sequence: CASSARDTYGYTF.

The rearrangement links TRBV28 to TRBJ2-2, with a tentative D call TRBD1 (6 bases). V lost 6 bases and J 6 bases, leaving 17 bases between the germline ends. Germline V gene data show CDR1 as MDHEN and CDR2 as SYDVKM. This CDR3 contains 15 residues. CDR3 residues: CASSTGTQEAGELFF. DNA of the CDR3: TGTGCCAGCAGCACCGGGACACAAGAGGCCGGGGAGCTGTTTTTT.

The V gene is TRBV5-1, the J gene TRBJ2-7; TRBD1 matches 10 bases. The CDR3 is 14 amino acids. Losses at the gene ends were 5 bases for V and 5 bases for J; bases not matched to a gene: 7. The germline CDR1 and CDR2 sequences are SGHRS and YFSETQ. Here the CDR3 reads CASSSGTGDDEQYF. In nucleotides, the CDR3 is TGCGCCAGCAGTAGCGGGACAGGGGACGACGAGCAGTACTTC.

V and J are TRBV27 and TRBJ2-1; D may be TRBD1 (5 bases). The CDR3 spans 13 residues. Per germline, CDR1 MNHEY and CDR2 SMNVEV (reference sequence). V lost 8 bases to trimming and J lost 6 bases, with 14 bases between them. CDR3 sequence: CASAQGRANEQFF. CDR3 sequence (DNA): TGTGCCAGCGCTCAAGGCAGGGCCAATGAGCAGTTCTTC.

The rearrangement links TRBV9 to TRBJ2-7; 7 bases align to TRBD1. Germline loops: CDR1 SGDLS, CDR2 YYNGEE. With 3 bases clipped from V and 4 bases from J, the junction kept 7 bases outside the gene matches. CDR3 size: 14 residues. CDR3 in amino acids: CASSAAGGWYEQYF. The CDR3 DNA sequence: TGTGCCAGCAGCGCCGCAGGGGGTTGGTACGAGCAGTACTTC.

The V call is TRBV11-2, the J call TRBJ2-7; the D is unclear. V was clipped by 1 base and J by 4 bases, with 14 bases between them. The CDR3 loop spans 15 amino acids. Looked up from germline, CDR1 is SGHAT and CDR2 is FQNNGV. This CDR3 reads CASSLGPGNLYEQYF. The CDR3 DNA reads as TGTGCCAGCAGCTTAGGACCGGGTAACTTATACGAGCAGTACTTC.

The chain combines TRBV7-9 with TRBJ2-2, with TRBD2 identical over 8 bases. The CDR3 covers 14 residues. Losses at the gene ends were 5 bases for V and 6 bases for J; bases not matched to a gene: 5. Germline values: CDR1 SEHNR, CDR2 FQNEAQ (reference sequence). The CDR3 is CASSPGGLSGELFF. DNA for the CDR3: TGTGCCAGCAGCCCGGGGGGGCTGTCCGGGGAGCTGTTTTTT.

The chain has TRBV27 and TRBJ1-6; 7 nucleotides match TRBD1. V dropped 6 bases and J dropped 9; count of bases not matched to a gene: 11. This CDR3 contains 15 residues. CDR1 MNHEY and CDR2 SMNVEV come from the germline V gene (reference sequence). Written as DNA, the CDR3 is TGTGCCAGCAGGGCCCGGGACAGAGATTCTTCACCCCTCCACTTT. Encoded protein: CASRARDRDSSPLHF.

V usage is TRBV5-6 and J usage is TRBJ2-2; the match to TRBD2 covers 7 bases. Per the germline V gene, CDR1 is SGHDT and CDR2 is YYEEEE. The CDR3 is 16 amino acids. Losses at the gene ends were 5 bases for V and 1 base for J; bases not matched to a gene: 8. In DNA, the CDR3 is TGTGCCAGCAGTCACGTGTCGGGGGGGAACACCGGGGAGCTGTTTTTT. Its protein is CASSHVSGGNTGELFF.

This clone was seen a handful of times. V gene TRBV18 combines with J gene TRBJ2-7, with TRBD1 as a possible D gene (6 bases). Germline-derived CDR1 and CDR2 are KGHSH and LQKENI. This CDR3 has 15 residues. V was clipped by 0 bases and J by 4 bases, with 13 bases between them. CDR3 bases: TGTGCCAGCTCACCACCGGGGGCTAGGGGGTACGAGCAGTACTTC. Protein: CASSPPGARGYEQYF.

J is TRBJ2-5 and V is TRBV5-6; D not certain. Per germline, CDR1 SGHDT and CDR2 YYEEEE. V lost 2 bases and J lost 2, with 13 bases in between. CDR3 size: 15 residues. The CDR3 here is CASSFVDRVQETQYF. In DNA form, the CDR3 reads TGTGCCAGCAGCTTTGTCGACCGGGTACAAGAGACCCAGTACTTC.

The gene calls are TRBV5-1 and TRBJ1-1, with a tentative D call TRBD1 (6 bases). The length of the CDR3 is 14 residues. V was cut by 1 base and J by 5 bases, with 12 bases left in between. CDR1 is SGHRS and CDR2 is YFSETQ in the germline V gene. Here the CDR3 reads CASSLSIQGTEAFF. The DNA of the CDR3 is TGCGCCAGCAGCTTGTCTATACAGGGTACTGAAGCTTTCTTT. Combining the CDR3 with reference TRBV5-1 and TRBJ1-1 gives the whole variable domain KAGVTQTPRYLIKTRGQQVTLSCSPISGHRSVSWYQQTPGQGLQFLFEYFSETQRNKGNFPGRFSGRQFSNSRSEMNVSTLELGDSALYLCASSLSIQGTEAFFGQGTRLTVV.

The chain has TRBV6-1 and TRBJ2-1, with 9 bases fitting TRBD2. V gave up 4 bases and J gave up 10 bases; unmatched junction bases: 11. The germline gives CDR1 MNHNS, CDR2 SASEGT. CDR3 length: 15 amino acids. CDR3 coding DNA: TGTGCCAGCAGTGGGCTAGCGGGACGGAATGGGGAGCAGTTCTTC. This translates into CASSGLAGRNGEQFF.

V usage is TRBV5-8 and J usage is TRBJ2-2; TRBD1 matches at 7 bases. CDR3 length equals 15 residues. The germline V gene has CDR1 SGHTS and CDR2 YDEGEE. V was pared by 1 base and J by 5 bases, with 5 bases of the junction left unmatched. The CDR3 region is CASSLWDRATGELFF. In nucleotides, the CDR3 is TGTGCCAGCAGCTTGTGGGACAGAGCTACCGGGGAGCTGTTTTTT.

The chain joins TRBV2 to TRBJ2-2, with 7 bases fitting TRBD2. Germline V gene sequence: CDR1 SNHLY, CDR2 FYNNEI. V gave up 6 bases and J gave up 0 bases; unmatched junction bases: 4. The CDR3 is 15 amino acids. CDR3 nucleotide sequence: TGTGCCAGCAGGGTGCTAGCGGCGAACACCGGGGAGCTGTTTTTT. Translation: CASRVLAANTGELFF.

This clone appeared a single time. This chain uses TRBV19 with TRBJ1-2; no definite D call. Per the germline V gene, CDR1 is LNHDA and CDR2 is SQIVND (reference sequence). The CDR3 consists of 13 residues. Trimming took off 9 bases at V and 1 base at J, with 12 bases between the two ends. The CDR3 protein is CASAQAYNYGYTF. The CDR3 DNA follows: TGTGCCAGCGCGCAGGCTTATAACTATGGCTACACCTTC.

The genes are TRBV5-1 and TRBJ2-5; 8 bases line up with TRBD1. The germline V gene has CDR1 SGHRS and CDR2 YFSETQ. Germline trimming cut 5 bases from V and 1 base from J; bases unmatched to any gene: 7. CDR3 size: 15 residues. In nucleotides, the CDR3 is TGCGCCAGCAGTCCCGGGACAGGCATCCAAGAGACCCAGTACTTC. Its translation: CASSPGTGIQETQYF. The full variable domain, with the rest looked up from reference TRBV5-1 and TRBJ2-5, is KAGVTQTPRYLIKTRGQQVTLSCSPISGHRSVSWYQQTPGQGLQFLFEYFSETQRNKGNFPGRFSGRQFSNSRSEMNVSTLELGDSALYLCASSPGTGIQETQYFGPGTRLLVL.